This T cell receptor beta chain was captured by sequencing in a study of blood T cell repertoires in COVID-19. Trimming cost V 6 bases and J 8 bases, with 16 bases left between them. This CDR3 comprises 13 residues. The method was immunoSEQ multiplex PCR; TCRdb's version includes in-frame clones alone and lacks a portion of them. The sample consists of hundreds of thousands of clones, about 80% of them appearing once. The chain links TRBV12-3 or TRBV12-4 to TRBJ1-2; tentative D call: TRBD1 (6 bases). The sequence was obtained from a woman aged 45-65 years with acute or convalescent COVID-19. Sequenced sample: peripheral blood. The CDR3 DNA is TGTGCCAGCAGACTTTTAGGGGGGGTCGGCTACACCTTC. Translated, it gives CASRLLGGVGYTF.